A single sample gave rise to the 14 T cell receptor beta chains below, sequenced in a study of T cell repertoires in ileal Crohn's disease. The repertoire was sequenced with immunoSEQ multiplex PCR; TCRdb's copy has only in-frame clones and lacks some. Of approximately 5,500 clones listed, around 85% are singletons. The sequenced material came from ileal tissue. The source is an adult with Crohn's disease.

The J gene is TRBJ2-1, the V gene TRBV7-3; TRBD1 agrees at 9 bases. CDR3 size: 14 residues. Germline CDR1 is SGHTA and CDR2 is FQGTGA. V lost 5 bases to trimming and J lost 5 bases; unmatched junction nucleotides: 4. CDR3 sequence: CASSPGTGNNEQFF. CDR3 nucleotides: TGTGCCAGCAGCCCAGGGACAGGGAACAATGAGCAGTTCTTC.

The CDR3 region is CASSPRDTQGYGYTF. The CDR3 coding sequence is TGTGCCAGCTCACCCCGGGACACCCAGGGTTATGGCTACACCTTC. The chain couples TRBV18 to TRBJ1-2; a possible D gene is TRBD1 (6 bases). Looked up from germline, CDR1 is KGHSH and CDR2 is LQKENI. Trimming removed 3 bases at V and 5 bases at J, with 16 bases between. The CDR3 loop spans 15 amino acids. The entire variable domain, with the rest obtained from reference TRBV18 and TRBJ1-2, is as follows: NAGVMQNPRHLVRRRGQEARLRCSPMKGHSHVYWYRQLPEEGLKFMVYLQKENIIDESGMPKERFSAEFPKEGPSILRIQQVVRGDSAAYFCASSPRDTQGYGYTFGSGTRLTVV.

The rearrangement links TRBV4-1 to TRBJ2-7; 10 bases are a match to TRBD1. V dropped 4 bases and J dropped 5; count of bases not matched to a gene: 14. CDR3 size: 17 residues. Looked up from germline, CDR1 is MGHRA and CDR2 is YSYEKL. In nucleotides, the CDR3 is TGCGCCAGCAGCCTCACCCGAGGGACAGGGGACAGGGACGAGCAGTACTTC. Amino acid sequence: CASSLTRGTGDRDEQYF.

DNA for the CDR3: TGTGCCAGCTCACCAGAGACAGTTTCTAGCAATCAGCCCCAGCATTTT. This translates into CASSPETVSSNQPQHF. The V and J genes are TRBV18 and TRBJ1-5; TRBD1 might be the D (5 bases). V was pared by 2 bases and J by 0 bases, with 11 bases between. Germline loops: CDR1 KGHSH, CDR2 LQKENI. The length of the CDR3 is 16 residues. The whole variable domain, filled in from reference TRBV18 and TRBJ1-5, reads NAGVMQNPRHLVRRRGQEARLRCSPMKGHSHVYWYRQLPEEGLKFMVYLQKENIIDESGMPKERFSAEFPKEGPSILRIQQVVRGDSAAYFCASSPETVSSNQPQHFGDGTRLSIL.

The chain employs TRBV30 and TRBJ1-1; possibly TRBD1 for D (5 bases). Looked up from germline, CDR1 is GTSNPN and CDR2 is SVGIG (reference sequence). The CDR3 covers 13 residues. Trimming took off 1 base at V and 1 base at J, with 7 bases between the two ends. The CDR3: CAWSGQGNTEAFF. DNA of the CDR3: TGTGCCTGGAGTGGGCAGGGGAACACTGAAGCTTTCTTT.

The chain employs TRBV7-8 and TRBJ2-1; the match to TRBD2 covers 11 bases. The CDR3 is 15 residues long. CDR1 and CDR2 (germline): SGHVS, FQNEAQ. Losses at the gene ends were 3 bases for V and 3 bases for J; bases not matched to a gene: 1. The CDR3 DNA reads as TGTGCCAGCAGCTTTGGGACTAGCGGCTACAATGAGCAGTTCTTC. Translation gives CASSFGTSGYNEQFF.

The J gene is TRBJ2-2, the V gene TRBV14; the D gene is possibly TRBD2 (5 bases). CDR1 and CDR2 (germline): SGHDN, FVKESK. The CDR3 runs 16 residues. Trimming took 1 base from V and 3 from J, leaving 12 bases between them. The CDR3 is CASSQVGPLDTGELFF. DNA of the CDR3: TGTGCCAGCAGCCAAGTAGGTCCACTAGACACCGGGGAGCTGTTTTTT.

The V and J genes are TRBV9 and TRBJ2-2; 7 nucleotides align to TRBD2. CDR1 is SGDLS, CDR2 YYNGEE, per germline. V was clipped by 0 bases and J by 0 bases; unmatched bases: 2. CDR3 length: 16 residues. For the CDR3, the DNA is TGTGCCAGCAGCGTAGCTGGGGGGGCGAACACCGGGGAGCTGTTTTTT. This gives the protein CASSVAGGANTGELFF.

This chain links TRBV10-3 with TRBJ1-2; 10 nucleotides line up with TRBD1. This CDR3 spans 15 amino acids. V was clipped by 7 bases and J by 8 bases; unmatched bases: 13. Germline V lookup: CDR1 ENHRY, CDR2 SYGVKD. The CDR3 loop reads CAINNGQGEVLGYTF. DNA for the CDR3: TGTGCCATCAATAACGGACAGGGGGAAGTTTTGGGCTACACCTTC.

The CDR3: CASKRGTNTGELFF. The DNA of the CDR3 is TGCGCCAGCAAGCGGGGAACGAACACCGGGGAGCTGTTTTTT. The chain links TRBV5-1 to TRBJ2-2; 7 positions match TRBD2. Trimming took 6 bases from V and 0 from J; bases not matched to a gene: 2. In germline, CDR1 is SGHRS, CDR2 YFSETQ. This CDR3 has 14 residues.

This chain connects TRBV18 to TRBJ2-3; 11 nucleotides match TRBD2. CDR1 is KGHSH, CDR2 LQKENI, per germline. Losses at the gene ends were 1 base for V and 6 bases for J; bases not matched to a gene: 6. CDR3 length: 16 amino acids. CDR3 nucleotides: TGTGCCAGCTCACCACTAGCGGGGGGGCCATCCGATACGCAGTATTTT. This sequence encodes CASSPLAGGPSDTQYF.

This sequence joins TRBV7-9 and TRBJ2-3; 8 bases line up with TRBD2. Germline V CDR1 and CDR2: SEHNR, FQNEAQ (reference sequence). V trimming: 6 bases; J trimming: 2 bases; junction bases outside the gene matches: 4. The CDR3 sequence is 14 residues long. The CDR3 sequence is CASRVGGATDTQYF. DNA for the CDR3: TGTGCCAGCAGGGTCGGGGGGGCCACAGATACGCAGTATTTT.

CDR3 nucleotides: TGTGCCAGCAGCTTACTGGGACAGGAGAACACTGAAGCTTTCTTT. Residues: CASSLLGQENTEAFF. V usage is TRBV7-3 and J usage is TRBJ1-1, with TRBD1 matching over 8 bases. Trimming cost V 2 bases and J 1 base; bases outside gene matches: 3. Germline CDR1 and CDR2: SGHTA and FQGTGA. The CDR3 length is 15 residues.

The chain links TRBV4-3 to TRBJ2-2; 16 bases line up with TRBD2. Germline lookup yields CDR1 LGHNA and CDR2 YSLEER. With V trimmed by 4 bases and J by 3 bases, 5 bases remained unmatched. CDR3 length: 18 amino acids. CDR3 sequence (DNA): TGCGCCAGCAGCCCGGGACTAGCGGGGGGGCCGGACACCGGGGAGCTGTTTTTT. This sequence encodes CASSPGLAGGPDTGELFF.